The clone carrying this TCR beta chain showed up just once. The protocol was immunoSEQ multiplex PCR, while the TCRdb copy is restricted to in-frame clones and leaves out a portion. The sample has about 94,000 clones, 90% to 96% seen once. The data originate from a study of technical replicates of blood from a handful of donors. V lost 4 bases and J lost 2; bases outside the gene matches: 9. CDR3 length: 16 amino acids. The germline CDR1 and CDR2 sequences are SGHRS and YFSETQ. The chain carries TRBV5-1 and TRBJ2-1; 7 bases are shared with TRBD1. What was sequenced was T cells isolated from PBMCs. The TCR originated in a human donor in good health. CDR3 in amino acids: CASSMYGQVAYNEQFF. The CDR3 DNA is TGCGCCAGCAGCATGTATGGACAGGTTGCCTACAATGAGCAGTTCTTC. Variable domain in full (rest from reference TRBV5-1 and TRBJ2-1): KAGVTQTPRYLIKTRGQQVTLSCSPISGHRSVSWYQQTPGQGLQFLFEYFSETQRNKGNFPGRFSGRQFSNSRSEMNVSTLELGDSALYLCASSMYGQVAYNEQFFGPGTRLTVL.